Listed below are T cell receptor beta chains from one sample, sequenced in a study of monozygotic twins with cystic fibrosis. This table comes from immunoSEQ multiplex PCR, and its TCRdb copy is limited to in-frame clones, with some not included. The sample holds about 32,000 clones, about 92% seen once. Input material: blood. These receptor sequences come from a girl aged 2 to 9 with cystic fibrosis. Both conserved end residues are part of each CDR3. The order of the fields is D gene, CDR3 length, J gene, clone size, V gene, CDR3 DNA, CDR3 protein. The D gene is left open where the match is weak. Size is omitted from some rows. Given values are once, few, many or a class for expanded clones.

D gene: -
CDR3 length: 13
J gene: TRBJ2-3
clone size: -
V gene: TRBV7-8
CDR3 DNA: TGTGCCAGCAGCTTAATGGGTACAGATACGCAGTATTTT
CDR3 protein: CASSLMGTDTQYF

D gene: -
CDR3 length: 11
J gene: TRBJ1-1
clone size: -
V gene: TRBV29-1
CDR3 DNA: TGCAGCGTCGAGGGGAGTGGAGGAGCTTTCTTT
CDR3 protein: CSVEGSGGAFF

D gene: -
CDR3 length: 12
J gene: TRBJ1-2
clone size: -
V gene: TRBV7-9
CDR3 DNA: TGTGCAGGGGGGGCAGCAAACTATGGCTACACCTTC
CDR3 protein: CAGGAANYGYTF

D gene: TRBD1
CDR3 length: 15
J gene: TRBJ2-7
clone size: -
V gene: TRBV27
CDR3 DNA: TGTGCCAGCAGGCGCCCGGGACAGGGCTCCTACGAGCAGTACTTC
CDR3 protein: CASRRPGQGSYEQYF

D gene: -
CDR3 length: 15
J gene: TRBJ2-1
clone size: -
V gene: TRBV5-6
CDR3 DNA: TGTGCCAGCAGCTTGGAGGGTTTTCGGGCTAGTGAGCAGTTCTTC
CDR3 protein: CASSLEGFRASEQFF

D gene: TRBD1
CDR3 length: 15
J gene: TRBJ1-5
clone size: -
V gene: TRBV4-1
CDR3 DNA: TGCGCCAGCAGCCGATCCACAGGGGGGGCTCAGCCCCAGCATTTT
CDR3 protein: CASSRSTGGAQPQHF

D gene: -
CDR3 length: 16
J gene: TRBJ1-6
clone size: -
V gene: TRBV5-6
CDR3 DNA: TGTGCCAGCAGCTTGGTTCAGGACTCCTATAATTCACCCCTCCACTTT
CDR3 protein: CASSLVQDSYNSPLHF

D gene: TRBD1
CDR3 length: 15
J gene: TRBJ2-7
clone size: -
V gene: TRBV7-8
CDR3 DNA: TGTGCCAGCAGCCAATCGACAGGGACCTACTACGAGCAGTACTTC
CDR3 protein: CASSQSTGTYYEQYF

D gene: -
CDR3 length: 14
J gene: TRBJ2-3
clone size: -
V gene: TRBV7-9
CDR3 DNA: TGTGCCAGCAGCTGGACAGGGAGGGGAGATACGCAGTATTTT
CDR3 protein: CASSWTGRGDTQYF

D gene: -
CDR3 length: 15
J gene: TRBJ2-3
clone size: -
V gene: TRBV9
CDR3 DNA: TGTGCCAGCAGCGTAGGGAGTCTCAGCACAGATACGCAGTATTTT
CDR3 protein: CASSVGSLSTDTQYF

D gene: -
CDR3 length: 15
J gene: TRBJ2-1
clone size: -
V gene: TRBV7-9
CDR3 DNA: TGTGCCAGCAGCTTCCAACTGAGCTCCTACAATGAGCAGTTCTTC
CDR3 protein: CASSFQLSSYNEQFF

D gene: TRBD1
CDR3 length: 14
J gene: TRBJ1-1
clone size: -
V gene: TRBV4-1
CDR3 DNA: TGCGCCAGCAGCCAACCAGGGGGCTACACTGAAGCTTTCTTT
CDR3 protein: CASSQPGGYTEAFF

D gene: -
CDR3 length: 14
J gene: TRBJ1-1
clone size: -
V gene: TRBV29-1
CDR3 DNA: TGCAGCGTGGAAATTGCGAACAGGAAGACTGAAGCTTTCTTT
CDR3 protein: CSVEIANRKTEAFF

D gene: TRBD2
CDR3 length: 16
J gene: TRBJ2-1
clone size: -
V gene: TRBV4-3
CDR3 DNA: TGCGCCAGCAGCCAAATAAGCGGGAGCCCAAACAATGAGCAGTTCTTC
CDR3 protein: CASSQISGSPNNEQFF

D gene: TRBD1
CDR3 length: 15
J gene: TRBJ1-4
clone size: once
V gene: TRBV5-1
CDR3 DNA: TGCGCCAGCAGCTTGACCTCTCAGGGGGCTGAAAAACTGTTTTTT
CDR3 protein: CASSLTSQGAEKLFF

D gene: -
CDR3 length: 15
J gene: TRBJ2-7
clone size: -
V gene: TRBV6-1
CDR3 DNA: TGTGCCAGCAGTGAAGAGGGGGGGAGCTCCTACGAGCAGTACTTC
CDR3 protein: CASSEEGGSSYEQYF

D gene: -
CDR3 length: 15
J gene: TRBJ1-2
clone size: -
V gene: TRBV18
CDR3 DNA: TGTGCCAGCTCACCTTGGGGACTCTGGTCGTACGGCTACACCTTC
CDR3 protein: CASSPWGLWSYGYTF

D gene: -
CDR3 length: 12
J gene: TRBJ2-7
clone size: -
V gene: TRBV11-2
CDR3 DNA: TGTGCCAGCAGCTTAAAGACGTACGAGCAGTACTTC
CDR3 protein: CASSLKTYEQYF

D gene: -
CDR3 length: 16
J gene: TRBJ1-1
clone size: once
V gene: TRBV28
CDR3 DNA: TGTGCCAGCAGTTTAAGTGATACAGTATATAACACTGAAGCTTTCTTT
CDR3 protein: CASSLSDTVYNTEAFF

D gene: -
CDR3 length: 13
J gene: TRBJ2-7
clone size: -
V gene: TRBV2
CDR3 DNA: TGTGCCAGCAGCCCCGGGCCCGGCAACGAGCAGTACTTC
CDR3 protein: CASSPGPGNEQYF

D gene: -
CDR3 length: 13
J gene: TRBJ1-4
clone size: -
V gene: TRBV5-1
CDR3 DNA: TGCGCCAGCAGCACAGGGTTTAATGAAAAACTGTTTTTT
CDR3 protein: CASSTGFNEKLFF

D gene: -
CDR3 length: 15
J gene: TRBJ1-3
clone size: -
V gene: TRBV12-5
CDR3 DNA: TGTGCTAGTGGCACGGGACCGTTCTCTGGAAACACCATATATTTT
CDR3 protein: CASGTGPFSGNTIYF

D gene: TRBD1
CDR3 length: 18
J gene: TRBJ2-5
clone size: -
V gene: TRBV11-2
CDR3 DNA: TGTGCCAGCAGCTTTCAGAGGGGGCGCTTATCATCCCAAGAGACCCAGTACTTC
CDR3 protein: CASSFQRGRLSSQETQYF

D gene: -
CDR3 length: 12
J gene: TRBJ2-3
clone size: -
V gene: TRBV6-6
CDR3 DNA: TGTGCCAGCTCCTATACAGGGGATACGCAGTATTTT
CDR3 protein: CASSYTGDTQYF

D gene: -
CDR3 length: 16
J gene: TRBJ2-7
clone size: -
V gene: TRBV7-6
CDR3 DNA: TGTGCCAGCAGCTTAGAGGTGGGGACGGCAGCCTACGAGCAGTACTTC
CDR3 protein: CASSLEVGTAAYEQYF

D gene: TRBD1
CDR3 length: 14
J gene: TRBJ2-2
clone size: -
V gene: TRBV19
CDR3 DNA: TGTGCCAGTAGTAAGGACAGGGAGACCGGGGAGCTGTTTTTT
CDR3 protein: CASSKDRETGELFF

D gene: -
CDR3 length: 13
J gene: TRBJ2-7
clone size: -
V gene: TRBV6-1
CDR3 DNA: TGTGCCACCATGGGGGCGAATACCTACGAGCAGTACTTC
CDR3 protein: CATMGANTYEQYF

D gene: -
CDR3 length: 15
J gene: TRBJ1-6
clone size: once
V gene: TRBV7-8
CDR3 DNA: TGTGCCAGCAGCTTAGCGAAGGGGAATAATTCACCCCTCCACTTT
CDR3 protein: CASSLAKGNNSPLHF

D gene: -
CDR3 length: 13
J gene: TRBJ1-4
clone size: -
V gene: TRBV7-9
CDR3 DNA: TGTGCCAGCAGCACGGACAGCCCCAGTCAACTGTTTTTT
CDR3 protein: CASSTDSPSQLFF

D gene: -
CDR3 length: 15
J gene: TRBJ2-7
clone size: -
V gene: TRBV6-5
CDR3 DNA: TGTGCCAGCAGTTATCCCGGCAGGGTAAGGTACGAGCAGTACTTC
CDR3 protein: CASSYPGRVRYEQYF

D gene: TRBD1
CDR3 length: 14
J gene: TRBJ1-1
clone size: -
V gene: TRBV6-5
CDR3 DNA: TGTGCCAGCAGCCGCGACAGGGGGAACACTGAAGCTTTCTTT
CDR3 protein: CASSRDRGNTEAFF

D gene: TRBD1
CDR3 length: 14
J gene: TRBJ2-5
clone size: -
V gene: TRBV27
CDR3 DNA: TGTGCCAGCAGTTTCGGTGGACAGGGGCCCTTCCAGTACTTC
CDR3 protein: CASSFGGQGPFQYF

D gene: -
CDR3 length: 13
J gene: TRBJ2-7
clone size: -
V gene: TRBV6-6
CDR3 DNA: TGTGCCAGCAGTTACTCGGGGGAGTCCGAGCAGTACTTC
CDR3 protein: CASSYSGESEQYF

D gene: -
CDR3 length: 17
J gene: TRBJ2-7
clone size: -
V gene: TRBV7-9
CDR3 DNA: TGTGCCAGCAGCCCCTGGGGGGTGGAGCGGAGCTCCTACGAGCAGTACTTC
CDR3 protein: CASSPWGVERSSYEQYF

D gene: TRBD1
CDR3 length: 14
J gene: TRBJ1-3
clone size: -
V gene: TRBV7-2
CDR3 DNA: TGTGCCAGCAGCAGAGGGGGCGCTGGAAACACCATATATTTT
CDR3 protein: CASSRGGAGNTIYF

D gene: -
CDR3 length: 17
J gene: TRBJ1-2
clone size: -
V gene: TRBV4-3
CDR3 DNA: TGCGCCAGCAGCCAAGATAGGTTGTTTTACACTGGCTATGGCTACACCTTC
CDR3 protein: CASSQDRLFYTGYGYTF

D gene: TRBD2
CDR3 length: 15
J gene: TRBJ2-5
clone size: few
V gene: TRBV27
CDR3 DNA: TGTGCCAGCAGTTTGACTAGCGGGGGCCAAGAGACCCAGTACTTC
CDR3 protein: CASSLTSGGQETQYF

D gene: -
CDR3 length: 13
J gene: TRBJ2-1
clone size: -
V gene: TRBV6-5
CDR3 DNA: TGTGCCAGCAGTACAGGACTCCTGGCTGAGCAGTTCTTC
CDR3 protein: CASSTGLLAEQFF

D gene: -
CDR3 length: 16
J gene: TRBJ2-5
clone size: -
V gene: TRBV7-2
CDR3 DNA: TGTGCCAGCAGCTTAGTTAAAGGGCCTCGCCAAGAGACCCAGTACTTC
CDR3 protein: CASSLVKGPRQETQYF

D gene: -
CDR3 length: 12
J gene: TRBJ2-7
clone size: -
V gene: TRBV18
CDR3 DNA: TGTGCCAGCTCACCCGTCCCTGGGGAGCAGTACTTC
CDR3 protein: CASSPVPGEQYF

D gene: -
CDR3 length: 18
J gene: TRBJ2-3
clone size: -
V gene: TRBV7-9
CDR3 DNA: TGTGCCAGCAGCTTCGGGGCAGCATATACCACTAGCACAGATACGCAGTATTTT
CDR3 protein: CASSFGAAYTTSTDTQYF

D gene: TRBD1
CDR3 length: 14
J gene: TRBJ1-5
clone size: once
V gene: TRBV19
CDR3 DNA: TGTGCCAGTAGTAGACAGGGGGCCTATCAGCCCCAGCATTTT
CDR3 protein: CASSRQGAYQPQHF

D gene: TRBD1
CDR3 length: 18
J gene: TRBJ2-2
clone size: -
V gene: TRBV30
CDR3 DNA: TGTGCCTGGAGTGTACACCTCTCCGGGACAGGGGGCACCGGGGAGCTGTTTTTT
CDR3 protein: CAWSVHLSGTGGTGELFF

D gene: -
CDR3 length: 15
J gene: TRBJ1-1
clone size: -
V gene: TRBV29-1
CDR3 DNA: TGCAGCGTTTCACCCGACGCCTCGGGGAACACTGAAGCTTTCTTT
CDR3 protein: CSVSPDASGNTEAFF

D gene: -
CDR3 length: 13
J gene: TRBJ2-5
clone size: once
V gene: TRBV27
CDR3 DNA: TGTGCCAGCAGTTTGTCCAGGGAGGAGACCCAGTACTTC
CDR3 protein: CASSLSREETQYF

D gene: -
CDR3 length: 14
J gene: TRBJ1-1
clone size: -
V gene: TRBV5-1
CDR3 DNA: TGCGCCAGCAGCTTGGTATATGGGAGCACTGAAGCTTTCTTT
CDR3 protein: CASSLVYGSTEAFF

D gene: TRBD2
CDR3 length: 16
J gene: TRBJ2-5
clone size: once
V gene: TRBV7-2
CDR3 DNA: TGTGCCAGCAGCATGACTAGCGGGAGTGGGAGAGAGACCCAGTACTTC
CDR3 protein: CASSMTSGSGRETQYF

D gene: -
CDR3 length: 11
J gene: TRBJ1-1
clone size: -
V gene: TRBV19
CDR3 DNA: TGTGCCAGTAGTATCTTCGCTGAAGCTTTCTTT
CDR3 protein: CASSIFAEAFF

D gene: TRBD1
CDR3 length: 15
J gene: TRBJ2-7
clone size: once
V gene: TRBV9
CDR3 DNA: TGTGCCAGCAGCGCTCGGGACAGCAGCTCCTACGAGCAGTACTTC
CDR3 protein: CASSARDSSSYEQYF

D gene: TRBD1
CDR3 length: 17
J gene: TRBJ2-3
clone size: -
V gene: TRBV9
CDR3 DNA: TGTGCCAGCAGCGTGTCCCCCCCGGGACAGGGCACAGATACGCAGTATTTT
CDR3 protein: CASSVSPPGQGTDTQYF

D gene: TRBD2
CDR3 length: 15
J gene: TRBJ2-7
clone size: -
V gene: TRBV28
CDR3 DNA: TGTGCCAGCAGTCCTCGGACTAGCGGGAGTTACGAGCAGTACTTC
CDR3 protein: CASSPRTSGSYEQYF

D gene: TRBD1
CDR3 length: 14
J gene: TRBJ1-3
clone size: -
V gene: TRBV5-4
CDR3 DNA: TGTGCCAGCAGCGCGACAGGGTCTGGAAACACCATATATTTT
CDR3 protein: CASSATGSGNTIYF

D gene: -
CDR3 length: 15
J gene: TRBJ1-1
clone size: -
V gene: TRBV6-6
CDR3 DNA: TGTGCCAGCAGTGACCGTAGGGGGGGCGTCACTGAAGCTTTCTTT
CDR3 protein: CASSDRRGGVTEAFF

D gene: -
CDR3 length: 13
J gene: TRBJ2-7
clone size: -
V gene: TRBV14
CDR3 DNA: TGTGCCAGCAGCCAAGTGCCGGGACGCGAGCAGTACTTC
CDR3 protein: CASSQVPGREQYF

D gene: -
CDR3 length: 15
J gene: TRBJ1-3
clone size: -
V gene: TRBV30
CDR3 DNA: TGTGCCTGGAGTCTTCGGGGGCTCTCTGGAAACACCATATATTTT
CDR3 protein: CAWSLRGLSGNTIYF